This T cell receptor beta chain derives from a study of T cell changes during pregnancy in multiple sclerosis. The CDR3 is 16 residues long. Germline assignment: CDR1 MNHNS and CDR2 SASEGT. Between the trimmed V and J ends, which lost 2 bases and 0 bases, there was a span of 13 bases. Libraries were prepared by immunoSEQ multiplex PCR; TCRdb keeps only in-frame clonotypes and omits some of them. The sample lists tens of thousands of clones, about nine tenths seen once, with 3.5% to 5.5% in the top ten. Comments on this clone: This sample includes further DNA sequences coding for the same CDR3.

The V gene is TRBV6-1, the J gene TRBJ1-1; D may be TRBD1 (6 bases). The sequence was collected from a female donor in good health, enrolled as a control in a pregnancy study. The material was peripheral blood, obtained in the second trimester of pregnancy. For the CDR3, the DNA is TGTGCCAGCAGTGAAAGAGCGGGGGCCTTGAACACTGAAGCTTTCTTT. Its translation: CASSERAGALNTEAFF.